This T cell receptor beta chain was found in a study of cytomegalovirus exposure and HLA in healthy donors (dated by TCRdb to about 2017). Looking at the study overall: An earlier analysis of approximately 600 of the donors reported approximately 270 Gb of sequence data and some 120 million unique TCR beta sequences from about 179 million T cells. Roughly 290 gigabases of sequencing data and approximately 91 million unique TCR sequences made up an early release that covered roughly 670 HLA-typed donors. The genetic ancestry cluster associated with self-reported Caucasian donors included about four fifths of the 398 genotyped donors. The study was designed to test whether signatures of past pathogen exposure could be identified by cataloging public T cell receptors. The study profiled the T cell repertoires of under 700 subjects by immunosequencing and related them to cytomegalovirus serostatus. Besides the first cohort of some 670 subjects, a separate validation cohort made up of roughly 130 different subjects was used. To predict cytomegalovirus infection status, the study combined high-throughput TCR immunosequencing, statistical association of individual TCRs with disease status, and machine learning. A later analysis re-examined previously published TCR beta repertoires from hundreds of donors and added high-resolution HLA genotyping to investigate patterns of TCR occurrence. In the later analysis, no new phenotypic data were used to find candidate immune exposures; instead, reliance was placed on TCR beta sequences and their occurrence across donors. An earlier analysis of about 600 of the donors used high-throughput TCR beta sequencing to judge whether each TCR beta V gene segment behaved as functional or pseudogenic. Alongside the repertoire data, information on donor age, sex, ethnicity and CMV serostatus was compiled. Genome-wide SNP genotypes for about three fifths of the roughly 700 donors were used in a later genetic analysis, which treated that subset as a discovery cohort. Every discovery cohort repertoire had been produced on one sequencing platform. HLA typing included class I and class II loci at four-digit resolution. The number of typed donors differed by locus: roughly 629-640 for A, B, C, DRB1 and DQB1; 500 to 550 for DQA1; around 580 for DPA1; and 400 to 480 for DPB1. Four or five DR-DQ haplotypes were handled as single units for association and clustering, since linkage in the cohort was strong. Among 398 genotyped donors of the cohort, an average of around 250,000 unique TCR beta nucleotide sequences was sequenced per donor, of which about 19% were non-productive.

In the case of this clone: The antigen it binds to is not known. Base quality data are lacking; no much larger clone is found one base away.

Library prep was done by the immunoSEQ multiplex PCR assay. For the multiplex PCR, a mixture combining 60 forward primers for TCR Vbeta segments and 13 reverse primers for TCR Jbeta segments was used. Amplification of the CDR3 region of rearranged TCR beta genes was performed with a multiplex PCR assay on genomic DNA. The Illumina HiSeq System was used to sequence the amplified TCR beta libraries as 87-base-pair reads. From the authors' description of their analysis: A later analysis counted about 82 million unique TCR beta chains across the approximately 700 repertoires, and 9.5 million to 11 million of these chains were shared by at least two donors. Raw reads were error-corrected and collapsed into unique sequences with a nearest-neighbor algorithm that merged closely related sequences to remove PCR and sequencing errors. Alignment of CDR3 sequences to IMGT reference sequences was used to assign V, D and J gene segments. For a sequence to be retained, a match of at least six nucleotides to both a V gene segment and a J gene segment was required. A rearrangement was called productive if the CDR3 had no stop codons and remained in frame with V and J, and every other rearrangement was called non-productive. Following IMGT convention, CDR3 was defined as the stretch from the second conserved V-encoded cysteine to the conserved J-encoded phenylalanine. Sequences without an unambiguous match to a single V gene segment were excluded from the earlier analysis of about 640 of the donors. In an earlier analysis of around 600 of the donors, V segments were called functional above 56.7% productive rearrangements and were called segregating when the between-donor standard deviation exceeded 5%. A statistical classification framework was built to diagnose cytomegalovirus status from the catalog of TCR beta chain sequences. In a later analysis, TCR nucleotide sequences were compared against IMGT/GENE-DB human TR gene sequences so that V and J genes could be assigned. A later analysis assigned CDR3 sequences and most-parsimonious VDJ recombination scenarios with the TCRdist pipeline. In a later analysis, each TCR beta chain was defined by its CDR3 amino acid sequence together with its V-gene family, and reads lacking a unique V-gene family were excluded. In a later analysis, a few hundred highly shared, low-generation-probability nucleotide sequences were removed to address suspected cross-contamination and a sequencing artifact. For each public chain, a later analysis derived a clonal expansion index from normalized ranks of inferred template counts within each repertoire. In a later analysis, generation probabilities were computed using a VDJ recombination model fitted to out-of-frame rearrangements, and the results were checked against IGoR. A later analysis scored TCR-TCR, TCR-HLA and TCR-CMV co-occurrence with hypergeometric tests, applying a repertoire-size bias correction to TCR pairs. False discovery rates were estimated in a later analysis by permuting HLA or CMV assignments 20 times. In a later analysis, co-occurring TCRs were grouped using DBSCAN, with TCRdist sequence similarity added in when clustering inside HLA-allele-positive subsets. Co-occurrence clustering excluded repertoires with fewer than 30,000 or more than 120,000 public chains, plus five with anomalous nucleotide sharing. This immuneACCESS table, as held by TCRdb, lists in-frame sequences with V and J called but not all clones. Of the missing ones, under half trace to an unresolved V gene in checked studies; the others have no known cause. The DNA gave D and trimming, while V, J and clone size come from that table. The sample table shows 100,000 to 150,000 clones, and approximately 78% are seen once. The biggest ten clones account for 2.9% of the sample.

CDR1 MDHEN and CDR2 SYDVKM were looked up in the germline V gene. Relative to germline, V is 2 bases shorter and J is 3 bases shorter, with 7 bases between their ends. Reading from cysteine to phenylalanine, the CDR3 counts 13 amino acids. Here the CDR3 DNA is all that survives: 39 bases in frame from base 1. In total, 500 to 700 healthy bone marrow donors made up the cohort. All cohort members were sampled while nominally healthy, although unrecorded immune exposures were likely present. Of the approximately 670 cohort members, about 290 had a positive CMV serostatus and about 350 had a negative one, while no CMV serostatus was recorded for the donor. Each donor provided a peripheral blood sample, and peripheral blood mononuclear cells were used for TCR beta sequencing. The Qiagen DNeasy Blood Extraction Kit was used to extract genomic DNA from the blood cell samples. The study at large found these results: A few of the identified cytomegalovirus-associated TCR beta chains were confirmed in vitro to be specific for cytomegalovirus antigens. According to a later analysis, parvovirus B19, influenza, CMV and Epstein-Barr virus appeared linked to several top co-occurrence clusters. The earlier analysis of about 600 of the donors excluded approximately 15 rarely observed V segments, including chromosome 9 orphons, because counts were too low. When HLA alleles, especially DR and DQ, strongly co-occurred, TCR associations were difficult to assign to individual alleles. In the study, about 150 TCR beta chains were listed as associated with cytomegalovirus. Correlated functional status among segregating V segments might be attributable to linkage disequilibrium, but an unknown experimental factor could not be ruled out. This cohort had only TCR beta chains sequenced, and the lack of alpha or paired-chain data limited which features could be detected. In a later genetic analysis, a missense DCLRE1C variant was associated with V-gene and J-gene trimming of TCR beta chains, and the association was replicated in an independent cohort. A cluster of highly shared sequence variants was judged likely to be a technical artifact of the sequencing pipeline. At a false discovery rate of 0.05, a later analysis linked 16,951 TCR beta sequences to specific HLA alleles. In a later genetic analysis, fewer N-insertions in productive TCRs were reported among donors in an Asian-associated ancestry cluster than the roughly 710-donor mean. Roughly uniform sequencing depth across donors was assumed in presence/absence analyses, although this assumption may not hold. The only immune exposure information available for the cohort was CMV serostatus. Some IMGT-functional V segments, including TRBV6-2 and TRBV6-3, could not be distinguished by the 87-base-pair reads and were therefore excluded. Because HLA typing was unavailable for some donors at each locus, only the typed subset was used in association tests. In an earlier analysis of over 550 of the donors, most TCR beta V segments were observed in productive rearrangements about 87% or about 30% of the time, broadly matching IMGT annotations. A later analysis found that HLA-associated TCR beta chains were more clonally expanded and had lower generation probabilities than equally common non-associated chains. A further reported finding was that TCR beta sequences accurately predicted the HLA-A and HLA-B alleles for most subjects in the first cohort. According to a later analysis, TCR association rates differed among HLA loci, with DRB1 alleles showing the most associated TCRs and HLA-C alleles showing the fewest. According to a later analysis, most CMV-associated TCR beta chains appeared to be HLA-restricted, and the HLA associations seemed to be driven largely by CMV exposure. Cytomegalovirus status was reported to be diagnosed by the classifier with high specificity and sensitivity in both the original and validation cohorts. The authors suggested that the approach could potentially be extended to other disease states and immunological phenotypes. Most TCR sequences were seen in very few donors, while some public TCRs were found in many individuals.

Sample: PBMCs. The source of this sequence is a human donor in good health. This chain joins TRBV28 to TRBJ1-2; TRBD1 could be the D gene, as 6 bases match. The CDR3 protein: CASSLQGYYGYTF. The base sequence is TGTGCCAGCAGTTTACAGGGGTACTATGGCTACACCTTC.